A single sample gave rise to the 25 T cell receptor beta chains below, sequenced in a study of cytomegalovirus exposure and HLA in healthy donors. The primer mix had 60 Vbeta and 13 Jbeta primers. The repertoire was sequenced with immunoSEQ multiplex PCR; TCRdb's copy has only in-frame clones and lacks some. This table holds around 190,000 clones, roughly 80% found once. The sequencing input was PBMCs. The source is a woman younger than 35 in good health and CMV-seronegative.

The J gene is TRBJ2-2, the V gene TRBV5-1, with TRBD1 matching 9 bases. The CDR3 has 16 residues. Germline trimming cut 2 bases from V and 3 bases from J; bases unmatched to any gene: 5. The V gene's germline CDR1 is SGHRS and CDR2 YFSETQ. CDR3 coding DNA: TGCGCCAGCAGCTTTACCGGGACAGGGTACACCGGGGAGCTGTTTTTT. It translates to CASSFTGTGYTGELFF.

This clone was recorded once. The gene calls are TRBV5-1 and TRBJ2-2, with TRBD2 as a possible D gene (5 bases). Germline lookup yields CDR1 SGHRS and CDR2 YFSETQ. The CDR3 totals 15 residues. Deletions cut 2 bases from V and 6 bases from J, with 14 bases between. The CDR3 is CASSFEGISAGELFF. CDR3 DNA sequence: TGCGCCAGCAGCTTCGAGGGAATATCGGCCGGGGAGCTGTTTTTT.

J is TRBJ1-6 and V is TRBV10-3; perhaps TRBD1 as D (5 bases). The CDR3 sequence is 18 residues long. The V and J ends lost 2 bases and 3 bases respectively, with 17 bases between them. The V gene's germline CDR1 is ENHRY and CDR2 SYGVKD. DNA for the CDR3: TGTGCCATCAGTGAGACCCCCGTAGGGGATGACTATAATTCACCCCTCCACTTT. Protein: CAISETPVGDDYNSPLHF.

The J gene is TRBJ2-1, the V gene TRBV29-1, with 9 nucleotides matching TRBD2. Germline loops: CDR1 SQVTM, CDR2 ANQGSEA. This CDR3 has 17 amino acids. Trimming removed 1 base from V and 0 bases from J; junction bases left unmatched: 7. CDR3 bases: TGCAGCGTTGAAGGTGGACTAGCGCGATCCTCCTACAATGAGCAGTTCTTC. It encodes CSVEGGLARSSYNEQFF.

This chain joins TRBV7-3 and TRBJ2-1; 13 bases are a match to TRBD2. The ends lost 5 bases at V and 8 bases at J; junction bases unmatched: 9. The CDR3 length is 16 residues. From germline, CDR1 is SGHTA and CDR2 FQGTGA. DNA for the CDR3: TGTGCCAGCAGCACGCGACTAGCGGGAGGAGAGGATGAGCAGTTCTTC. Amino acids: CASSTRLAGGEDEQFF. The entire variable domain, with the rest obtained from reference TRBV7-3 and TRBJ2-1, is as follows: GAGVSQTPSNKVTEKGKYVELRCDPISGHTALYWYRQSLGQGPEFLIYFQGTGAADDSGLPNDRFFAVRPEGSVSTLKIQRTERGDSAVYLCASSTRLAGGEDEQFFGPGTRLTVL.

This chain joins TRBV11-2 and TRBJ2-5; D gene unclear. Trimming stripped 0 bases from V and 3 bases from J, with 5 bases between. Looked up from germline, CDR1 is SGHAT and CDR2 is FQNNGV. This CDR3 region has 13 residues. The CDR3 spells CASSLDIEETQYF. The CDR3 nucleotides are TGTGCCAGCAGCTTAGATATAGAAGAGACCCAGTACTTC.

V usage is TRBV10-3 and J usage is TRBJ2-3, with 8 bases matching TRBD2. CDR1 and CDR2 from the germline V gene are ENHRY and SYGVKD. CDR3 length: 14 residues. With V trimmed by 3 bases and J by 4 bases, 3 bases remained unmatched. The CDR3 spells CAISEQAGADTQYF. The DNA of the CDR3 is TGTGCCATCAGTGAACAAGCGGGAGCAGATACGCAGTATTTT.

CDR3: CASSPGDRQFF. The CDR3 region has the DNA TGTGCCAGCAGCCCGGGGGATCGGCAGTTCTTC. V is TRBV5-6 and J is TRBJ2-1; D perhaps matches TRBD2 (6 bases). The CDR3 extends over 11 amino acids. Germline lookup yields CDR1 SGHDT and CDR2 YYEEEE. V gave up 4 bases and J gave up 12 bases, with 11 bases separating them.

J is TRBJ1-5 and V is TRBV2, with 8 bases matching TRBD1. The CDR3 has 15 amino acids. Germline lookup yields CDR1 SNHLY and CDR2 FYNNEI. V was pared by 5 bases and J by 3 bases, with 6 bases of the junction left unmatched. The chain's CDR3 is CASSPGQVSNQPQHF. CDR3 nucleotide sequence: TGTGCCAGCAGTCCGGGACAGGTCTCCAATCAGCCCCAGCATTTT. The entire variable domain, with the rest obtained from reference TRBV2 and TRBJ1-5, is as follows: EPEVTQTPSHQVTQMGQEVILRCVPISNHLYFYWYRQILGQKVEFLVSFYNNEISEKSEIFDDQFSVERPDGSNFTLKIRSTKLEDSAMYFCASSPGQVSNQPQHFGDGTRLSIL.

The chain uses TRBV6-6 and TRBJ1-4; TRBD1 is a possible D gene (6 bases). The CDR3 sequence is 13 residues long. Germline V gene lookup returns CDR1 MNHNY and CDR2 SVGAGI (reference sequence). Deletions cut 6 bases from V and 8 bases from J, with 13 bases between. The CDR3: CASSNRVGEKLFF. CDR3 sequence (DNA): TGTGCCAGCAGCAACAGGGTGGGGGAAAAACTGTTTTTT.

The chain links TRBV28 to TRBJ1-5, with TRBD1 identical over 9 bases. J lost 7 bases, V lost 5 bases, and 15 bases had no gene match. The CDR3 contains 17 residues. From germline, CDR1 is MDHEN and CDR2 SYDVKM. The CDR3 coding sequence is TGTGCCAGCAGTGCAACAGGGGGCGCGGCGTGGAACCAGCCCCAGCATTTT. Its translation: CASSATGGAAWNQPQHF.

The chain has TRBV9 and TRBJ1-4, with D perhaps matching TRBD1 (6 bases). V was shortened by 3 bases and J by 8 bases, with 17 bases between the two germline ends. In germline, CDR1 is SGDLS, CDR2 YYNGEE. The CDR3 loop spans 15 amino acids. CDR3 DNA: TGTGCCAGCAGCGGCTTCGGGGGGGCGGGGGAAAAACTGTTTTTT. Protein: CASSGFGGAGEKLFF. The full variable domain, with the rest looked up from reference TRBV9 and TRBJ1-4, is DSGVTQTPKHLITATGQRVTLRCSPRSGDLSVYWYQQSLDQGLQFLIQYYNGEERAKGNILERFSAQQFPDLHSELNLSSLELGDSALYFCASSGFGGAGEKLFFGSGTQLSVL.

The CDR3 nucleotides read TGCGCCAGCAGGCGCGGGGACAGTTCCACAGATACGCAGTATTTT. This sequence encodes CASRRGDSSTDTQYF. The chain is built from TRBV10-1 and TRBJ2-3; a possible D gene is TRBD1 (7 bases). Trimming cost V 6 bases and J 2 bases, with 15 bases left between them. Germline-derived CDR1 and CDR2 are WNHNN and SYGVQD (reference sequence). The CDR3 is 15 amino acids.

The chain couples TRBV28 to TRBJ2-7; D remains ambiguous. The CDR3 extends over 11 amino acids. Per germline, CDR1 MDHEN and CDR2 SYDVKM. V lost 7 bases and J 3 bases, leaving 7 bases between the germline ends. CDR3 in DNA: TGTGCCAGCATAAACGGCTACGAGCAGTACTTC. This translates into CASINGYEQYF.

The table lists this clone with a few counts. This sequence joins TRBV7-7 and TRBJ1-1, with a weak D call TRBD1 (5 bases). Germline CDR1 SSHAT, CDR2 FNYEAQ (reference sequence). The germline V and J ends were trimmed by 1 base and 4 bases, with 7 bases remaining between them. The length of the CDR3 is 13 residues. Here the CDR3 DNA reads TGTGCCAGCAGCTTAGACAGGACCACTGAAGCTTTCTTT. Its protein product is CASSLDRTTEAFF.

This chain uses TRBV6-5 with TRBJ2-1, with 10 bases lining up with TRBD2. Germline CDR1 is MNHEY and CDR2 is SVGAGI. The CDR3 runs 14 residues. V lost 6 bases, J lost 8 bases, and 7 bases stayed unmatched. The CDR3 loop reads CASRGLARSDEQFF. The CDR3 DNA reads as TGTGCCAGCAGGGGACTAGCGCGGTCGGATGAGCAGTTCTTC.

The genes are TRBV5-1 and TRBJ2-3; 10 bases agree with TRBD2. The CDR3 covers 14 residues. Trimming at V came to 7 bases and at J to 2 bases, leaving 4 bases not matched to a gene. CDR1 is SGHRS and CDR2 is YFSETQ in the germline V gene. CDR3 nucleotide sequence: TGCGCCAGCGGACTAGCGGCATACACAGATACGCAGTATTTT. It codes for CASGLAAYTDTQYF.

The gene calls are TRBV10-1 and TRBJ1-4; D remains ambiguous. Germline CDR1 is WNHNN and CDR2 is SYGVQD (reference sequence). This CDR3 has 14 amino acids. Trimming shortened V by 3 bases and J by 3 bases, and 8 bases separated the two germline ends. Here the CDR3 DNA reads TGCGCCAGCAGTGATTCCCAGGCTAATGAAAAACTGTTTTTT. Amino acids: CASSDSQANEKLFF.

The chain is built from TRBV10-2 and TRBJ2-5; 7 nucleotides line up with TRBD1. The end of the DNA is better explained by TRBJ2-7, so the J call may be wrong. The germline CDR1 and CDR2 sequences are WSHSY and SAAADI. This CDR3 is 14 amino acids long. The CDR3 nucleotides are TGCGCCAGCCGTCACAGGGGAGAATATAACGAGCAGTACTTC. Translation: CASRHRGEYNEQYF.

CDR3 in DNA: TGTGCCAGCAGCATGACTAGCGGGGGGGTCTACGAGCAGTACTTC. Translation gives CASSMTSGGVYEQYF. The gene calls are TRBV14 and TRBJ2-7; 14 bases match TRBD2. Trimming took 5 bases from V and 3 from J; bases not matched to a gene: 3. Per the germline V gene, CDR1 is SGHDN and CDR2 is FVKESK. CDR3 size: 15 residues. The variable domain in full, with the rest retrieved from reference TRBV14 and TRBJ2-7, is EAGVTQFPSHSVIEKGQTVTLRCDPISGHDNLYWYRRVMGKEIKFLLHFVKESKQDESGMPNNRFLAERTGGTYSTLKVQPAELEDSGVYFCASSMTSGGVYEQYFGPGTRLTVT.

The CDR3 region is CASSLVAPTDTQYF. The CDR3 DNA sequence: TGTGCCAGCAGCTTAGTGGCACCCACGGATACGCAGTATTTT. The chain joins TRBV7-3 to TRBJ2-3; no reliable D call. Per the germline V gene, CDR1 is SGHTA and CDR2 is FQGTGA. Trimming removed 2 bases at V and 6 bases at J, with 12 bases between. This CDR3 is built from 14 residues.

The chain links TRBV14 to TRBJ1-4, with D possibly being TRBD1 (5 bases). The CDR3 runs to 13 residues. The germline CDR1 and CDR2 sequences are SGHDN and FVKESK. Deletions cut 4 bases from V and 7 bases from J, with 10 bases between. CDR3 loop: CASSPGGSEKLFF. In DNA, the CDR3 is TGTGCCAGCAGCCCCGGGGGAAGTGAAAAACTGTTTTTT. The whole variable domain, filled in from reference TRBV14 and TRBJ1-4, reads EAGVTQFPSHSVIEKGQTVTLRCDPISGHDNLYWYRRVMGKEIKFLLHFVKESKQDESGMPNNRFLAERTGGTYSTLKVQPAELEDSGVYFCASSPGGSEKLFFGSGTQLSVL.

The V and J genes are TRBV5-1 and TRBJ1-1, with D perhaps TRBD1 (5 bases). This CDR3 is 14 amino acids long. CDR1 is SGHRS, CDR2 YFSETQ, per germline. V shed 4 bases and J shed 0 bases, with 10 bases lying between them. The CDR3 nucleotides read TGCGCCAGCAGCGGAGACAGACTGAACACTGAAGCTTTCTTT. Protein product: CASSGDRLNTEAFF.

The gene calls are TRBV6-1 and TRBJ1-1, with D possibly TRBD1 on 5 matching bases. Trimming shortened V by 2 bases and J by 11 bases, and 12 bases separated the two germline ends. Per the germline V gene, CDR1 is MNHNS and CDR2 is SASEGT. The CDR3 is 12 residues long. CDR3 sequence: CASSERGGWAFF. CDR3 in DNA: TGTGCCAGCAGTGAACGGGGGGGATGGGCTTTCTTT.

The chain combines TRBV5-1 with TRBJ1-6, with D perhaps matching TRBD1 (5 bases). CDR3 length: 14 amino acids. CDR1 and CDR2 from the germline V gene are SGHRS and YFSETQ. Trimming removed 4 bases at V and 7 bases at J, with 12 bases between. CDR3: CASSHGTPNSPLHF. In DNA, the CDR3 is TGCGCCAGCAGCCACGGGACTCCCAATTCACCCCTCCACTTT.